A single sample gave rise to the 18 T cell receptor beta chains below, sequenced in a study of blood T cell repertoires in COVID-19. TCRdb keeps only in-frame clones here, not all; method: immunoSEQ multiplex PCR. The table shows about 280,000 clones, with around nine tenths occurring only once. The sample consisted of PBMCs or T cells enriched from blood (not recorded which). These receptors were obtained from a woman aged 40 to 50 who had recovered from COVID-19.

The genes are TRBV10-3 and TRBJ2-5; 13 bases match TRBD2. J gave up 3 bases and V 8 bases, and 0 bases lay outside the gene matches. Germline CDR1 is ENHRY and CDR2 is SYGVKD. The CDR3 runs to 13 residues. CDR3 DNA: TGTGCCATCGGGACTAGCGGGAAAGAGACCCAGTACTTC. Residues: CAIGTSGKETQYF.

This clone has just a few counts. The chain recombines TRBV5-8 with TRBJ1-4; D gene ambiguous. Deletions cut 0 bases from V and 8 bases from J, with 11 bases between. The CDR3 has 14 residues. Germline lookup yields CDR1 SGHTS and CDR2 YDEGEE. CDR3 nucleotides: TGTGCCAGCAGCTTGGCGGGGTTTGAAGAAAAACTGTTTTTT. Translated, it gives CASSLAGFEEKLFF.

This clone was counted a single time. This chain joins TRBV10-3 and TRBJ2-1, with 9 positions matching TRBD1. CDR1 is ENHRY, CDR2 SYGVKD, per germline. The CDR3 contains 17 residues. V lost 3 bases, J lost 0 bases, and 6 bases stayed unmatched. The DNA of the CDR3 is TGTGCCATCAGTGATTTACAGGGGGCGAGCTCCTACAATGAGCAGTTCTTC. The encoded protein is CAISDLQGASSYNEQFF.

The V call is TRBV28, the J call TRBJ1-2; 8 bases are a match to TRBD1. The CDR3 sequence is 13 residues long. The J segment lost 5 bases and the V segment lost 8 bases, leaving 7 bases of the junction unmatched. Germline lookup yields CDR1 MDHEN and CDR2 SYDVKM. This CDR3 reads CASRPGGGYGYTF. The CDR3 coding sequence is TGTGCCAGCCGCCCAGGGGGCGGGTATGGCTACACCTTC.

V gene TRBV27 combines with J gene TRBJ2-1, with TRBD2 as a possible D gene (6 bases). V lost 4 bases, J lost 10 bases, and 11 bases lay in between. Germline CDR1 reads MNHEY; CDR2 reads SMNVEV (reference sequence). This CDR3 has 12 residues. CDR3 nucleotides: TGTGCCAGCAGTTCCCCTAGCGACGAGCAGTTCTTC. Its protein product is CASSSPSDEQFF.

V usage is TRBV19 and J usage is TRBJ1-3, with TRBD1 matching 8 bases. The CDR3 has 17 residues. Per the germline V gene, CDR1 is LNHDA and CDR2 is SQIVND (reference sequence). Unmatched junction bases numbered 9, after V lost 5 bases and J lost 0 bases. The CDR3 bases are TGTGCCAGTAGTGGGACAGGTTTCGGCGGCTCTGGAAACACCATATATTTT. Translation gives CASSGTGFGGSGNTIYF.

The genes are TRBV11-3 and TRBJ2-3, with a weak D call TRBD2 (6 bases). Trimming took off 0 bases at V and 2 bases at J, with 12 bases between the two ends. Per the germline V gene, CDR1 is SGHNT and CDR2 is YENEEA. The CDR3 runs to 16 residues. CDR3 nucleotides: TGTGCCAGCAGCTTAGATCGTAGCGGACACACAGATACGCAGTATTTT. Protein sequence: CASSLDRSGHTDTQYF. The full variable domain, in which reference TRBV11-3 and TRBJ2-3 provide the parts outside the CDR3, is EAGVVQSPRYKIIEKKQPVAFWCNPISGHNTLYWYLQNLGQGPELLIRYENEEAVDDSQLPKDRFSAERLKGVDSTLKIQPAELGDSAVYLCASSLDRSGHTDTQYFGPGTRLTVL.

V usage is TRBV19 and J usage is TRBJ1-6, with a weak D call TRBD1 (5 bases). This CDR3 is built from 15 residues. Between the trimmed V and J ends, which lost 6 bases and 3 bases, there was a span of 12 bases. Germline CDR1 reads LNHDA; CDR2 reads SQIVND (reference sequence). CDR3: CASRQTANYNSPLHF. DNA of the CDR3: TGTGCCAGTAGACAGACAGCGAACTATAATTCACCCCTCCACTTT.

This clone was seen only a few times. The CDR3 is CASSVGTSEHEQYF. The CDR3 DNA sequence: TGTGCCAGCAGCGTCGGGACTAGCGAACACGAGCAGTACTTC. The V and J genes are TRBV9 and TRBJ2-7; 10 bases are a match to TRBD2. The CDR3 length is 14 residues. In germline, CDR1 is SGDLS, CDR2 YYNGEE. Trimming took 2 bases from V and 5 from J; bases not matched to a gene: 4.

The gene calls are TRBV24-1 and TRBJ2-1; TRBD2 might be the D (6 bases). This CDR3 has 16 residues. Deletions cut 4 bases from V and 1 base from J, with 13 bases between. Germline V gene lookup returns CDR1 KGHDR and CDR2 SFDVKD. DNA of the CDR3: TGTGCCACCAGTGAACCCCGCGGGGATTCCTACAATGAGCAGTTCTTC. This translates into CATSEPRGDSYNEQFF.

This rearrangement joins TRBV28 to TRBJ1-3; D is undetermined. CDR1 is MDHEN, CDR2 SYDVKM, per germline. Trimming pared 3 bases from V and 4 bases from J, leaving 10 bases between. The CDR3 covers 14 residues. The CDR3 coding sequence is TGTGCCAGCAGTTTGGCCTCGCAGGGAAACACCATATATTTT. This codes for CASSLASQGNTIYF.

The chain carries TRBV12-5 and TRBJ1-1; D ambiguous. Germline values: CDR1 LGHNT, CDR2 FRNRAP. V shed 1 base and J shed 5 bases, with 5 bases lying between them. This CDR3 contains 12 residues. CDR3 in amino acids: CASGLERTEAFF. In nucleotides, the CDR3 is TGTGCTAGTGGTTTGGAGCGGACTGAAGCTTTCTTT.

This chain uses TRBV7-2 with TRBJ1-1; D is unresolved. The V end was cut by 3 bases, the J end by 0 bases, with 8 bases between. Germline V CDR1 and CDR2: SGHTA, FQGNSA. This CDR3 spans 14 amino acids. CDR3 bases: TGTGCCAGCAGCTTGAACAGAATGAACACTGAAGCTTTCTTT. Residues: CASSLNRMNTEAFF.

The chain links TRBV15 to TRBJ1-6; 8 bases are shared with TRBD1. With V trimmed by 3 bases and J by 14 bases, 9 bases remained unmatched. The CDR3 spans 14 residues. From germline, CDR1 is LNHNV and CDR2 YYDKDF (reference sequence). The CDR3 DNA reads TGTGCCACCAGCAGGGACAGGGTACGAGGGACCCTCCACTTT. Translated: CATSRDRVRGTLHF. The whole variable domain, filled in from reference TRBV15 and TRBJ1-6, reads DAMVIQNPRYQVTQFGKPVTLSCSQTLNHNVMYWYQQKSSQAPKLLFHYYDKDFNNEADTPDNFQSRRPNTSFCFLDIRSPGLGDTAMYLCATSRDRVRGTLHFGNGTRLTVT.

V usage is TRBV27 and J usage is TRBJ1-2; 8 bases are a match to TRBD1. The CDR3 has 19 residues. Germline CDR1 and CDR2: MNHEY and SMNVEV (reference sequence). The junction had 20 bases not matched to a gene; V was cut back by 4 bases and J by 4 bases. CDR3 nucleotide sequence: TGTGCCAGCAGTTACCTCCGACCGGGACAGGATAACCCTTTCTATGGCTACACCTTC. As protein: CASSYLRPGQDNPFYGYTF.

In this sample, this clone turned up a few times. The V gene is TRBV7-2, the J gene TRBJ2-7; TRBD1 aligns across 10 bases. Trimming removed 5 bases from V and 6 bases from J; junction bases left unmatched: 7. CDR3 length: 14 amino acids. CDR1 and CDR2 (germline): SGHTA, FQGNSA. The CDR3 reads CASSAGQGGREQYF. In nucleotides, the CDR3 is TGTGCCAGCAGCGCCGGACAGGGGGGGCGCGAGCAGTACTTC.

This chain uses TRBV10-3 with TRBJ1-5; D unclear. This CDR3 comprises 16 residues. Deletions cut 2 bases from V and 4 bases from J, with 15 bases between. CDR1 is ENHRY, CDR2 SYGVKD, per germline. As DNA, the CDR3 is TGTGCCATCAGTGAGCGCGGCAGAAGTGGGAATCAGCCCCAGCATTTT. Its protein is CAISERGRSGNQPQHF.

The CDR3 reads CASSQDPGLTNEKLFF. In DNA form, the CDR3 reads TGCGCCAGCAGCCAAGACCCAGGGTTAACTAATGAAAAACTGTTTTTT. The chain links TRBV4-3 to TRBJ1-4; tentative D call: TRBD1 (5 bases). Trimming left V 0 bases short and J 1 base short, with 9 bases between. CDR3 length: 16 residues. Germline V gives CDR1 LGHNA, CDR2 YSLEER.